This T cell receptor beta chain comes out of a study of cytomegalovirus exposure and HLA in healthy donors. Profiled with immunoSEQ multiplex PCR; TCRdb holds only in-frame clones, not every one. The data hold tens of thousands of clones, with around 97% observed a single time. Specimen: PBMCs. This clonotype was sampled from a young woman in good health and CMV-seropositive.

The CDR3 DNA reads as TGTGCCAGTAGTATACGAGGGGACAGGAGGAACGAGCAGTACTTC. Translating it yields CASSIRGDRRNEQYF. The chain is built from TRBV19 and TRBJ2-7, with 8 bases aligning to TRBD1. Germline loops: CDR1 LNHDA, CDR2 SQIVND (reference sequence). The CDR3 length is 15 residues. V trimming: 2 bases; J trimming: 5 bases; junction bases outside the gene matches: 8.